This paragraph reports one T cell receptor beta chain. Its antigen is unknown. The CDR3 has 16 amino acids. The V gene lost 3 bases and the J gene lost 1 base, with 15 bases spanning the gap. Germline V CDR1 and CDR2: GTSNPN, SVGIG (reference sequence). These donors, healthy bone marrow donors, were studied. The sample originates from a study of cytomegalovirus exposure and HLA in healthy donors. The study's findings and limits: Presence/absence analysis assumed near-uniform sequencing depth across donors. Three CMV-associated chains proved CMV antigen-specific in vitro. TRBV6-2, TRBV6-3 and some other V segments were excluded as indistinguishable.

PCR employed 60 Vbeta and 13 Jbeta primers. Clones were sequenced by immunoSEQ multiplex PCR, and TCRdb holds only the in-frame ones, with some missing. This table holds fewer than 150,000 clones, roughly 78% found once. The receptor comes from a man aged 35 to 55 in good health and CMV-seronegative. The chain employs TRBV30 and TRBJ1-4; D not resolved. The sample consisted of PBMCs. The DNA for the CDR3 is TGTGCCTGGAGAGTAGGCAACCGGGGAACTAATGAAAAACTGTTTTTT. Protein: CAWRVGNRGTNEKLFF.